This TCR beta chain was profiled in a study of shared clonotypes between healthy human individuals. Study context: Three plates each covered CD4 naive and memory; CD8 naive two, CD8 memory one.

On this clone: Other nucleotide sequences from this sample produce the same CDR3.

Generated by immunoSEQ multiplex PCR, the TCRdb table keeps only in-frame clones and is missing some. The sample holds 1.5 million to 2.5 million clones, roughly 94% seen once. Germline V lookup: CDR1 SGDLS, CDR2 YYNGEE. The CDR3 is made up of 15 amino acids. V was clipped by 0 bases and J by 4 bases; unmatched bases: 5. Terminally differentiated effector memory CD45RA+ cells were excluded by CCR7 positive selection of CD45RO-negative cells. Material for sequencing was naive CD8+ T cells sorted from blood. This chain joins TRBV9 and TRBJ1-2; 8 nucleotides agree with TRBD1. The TCR originated in a man between 18 and 35 years old in good health. The CDR3 sequence is CASSVGTGSGYGYTF. Here the CDR3 DNA reads TGTGCCAGCAGCGTAGGGACAGGGTCGGGCTATGGCTACACCTTC.